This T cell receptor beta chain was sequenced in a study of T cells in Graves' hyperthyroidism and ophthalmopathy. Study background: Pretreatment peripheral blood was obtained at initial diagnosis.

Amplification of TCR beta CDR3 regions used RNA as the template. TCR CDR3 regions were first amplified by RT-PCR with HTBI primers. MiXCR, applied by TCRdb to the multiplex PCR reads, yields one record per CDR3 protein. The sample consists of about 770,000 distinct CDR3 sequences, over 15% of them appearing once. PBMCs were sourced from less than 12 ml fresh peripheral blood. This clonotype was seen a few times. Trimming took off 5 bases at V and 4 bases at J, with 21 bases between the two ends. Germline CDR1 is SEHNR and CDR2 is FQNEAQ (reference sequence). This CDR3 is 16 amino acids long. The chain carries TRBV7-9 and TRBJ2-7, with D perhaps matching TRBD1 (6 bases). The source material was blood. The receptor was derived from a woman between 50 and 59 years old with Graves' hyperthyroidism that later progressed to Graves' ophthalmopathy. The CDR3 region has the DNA TGTGCCAGCAGCCCATACGACAGGTCCCCTTTATACGAGCAGTACTTC. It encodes CASSPYDRSPLYEQYF.